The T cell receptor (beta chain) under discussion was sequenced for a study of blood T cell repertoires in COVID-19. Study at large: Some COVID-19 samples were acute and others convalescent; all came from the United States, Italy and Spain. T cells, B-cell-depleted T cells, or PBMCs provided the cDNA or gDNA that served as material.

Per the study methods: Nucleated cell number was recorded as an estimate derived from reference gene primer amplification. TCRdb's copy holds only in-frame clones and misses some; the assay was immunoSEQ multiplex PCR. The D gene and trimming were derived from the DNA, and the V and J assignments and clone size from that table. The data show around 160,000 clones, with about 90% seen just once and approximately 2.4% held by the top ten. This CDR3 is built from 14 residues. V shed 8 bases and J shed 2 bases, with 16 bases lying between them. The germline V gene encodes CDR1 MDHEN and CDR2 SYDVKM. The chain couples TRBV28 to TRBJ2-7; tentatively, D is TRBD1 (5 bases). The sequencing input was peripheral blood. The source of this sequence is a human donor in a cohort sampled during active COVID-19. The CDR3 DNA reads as TGTGCCAGCCGTAGGGGTAAGTCCACCTACGAGCAGTACTTC. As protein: CASRRGKSTYEQYF.